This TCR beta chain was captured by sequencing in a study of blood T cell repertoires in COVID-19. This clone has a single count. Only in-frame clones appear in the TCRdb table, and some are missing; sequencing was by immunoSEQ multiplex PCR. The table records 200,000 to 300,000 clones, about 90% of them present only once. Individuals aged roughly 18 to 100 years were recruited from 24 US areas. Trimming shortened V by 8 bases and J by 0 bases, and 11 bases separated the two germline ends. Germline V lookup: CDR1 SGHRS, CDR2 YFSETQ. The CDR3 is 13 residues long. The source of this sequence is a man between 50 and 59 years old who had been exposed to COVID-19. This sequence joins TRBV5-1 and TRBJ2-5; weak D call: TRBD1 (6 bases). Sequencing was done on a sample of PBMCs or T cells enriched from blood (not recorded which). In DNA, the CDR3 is TGCGCCAGTAGAACAGGGTACCAAGAGACCCAGTACTTC. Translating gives CASRTGYQETQYF.